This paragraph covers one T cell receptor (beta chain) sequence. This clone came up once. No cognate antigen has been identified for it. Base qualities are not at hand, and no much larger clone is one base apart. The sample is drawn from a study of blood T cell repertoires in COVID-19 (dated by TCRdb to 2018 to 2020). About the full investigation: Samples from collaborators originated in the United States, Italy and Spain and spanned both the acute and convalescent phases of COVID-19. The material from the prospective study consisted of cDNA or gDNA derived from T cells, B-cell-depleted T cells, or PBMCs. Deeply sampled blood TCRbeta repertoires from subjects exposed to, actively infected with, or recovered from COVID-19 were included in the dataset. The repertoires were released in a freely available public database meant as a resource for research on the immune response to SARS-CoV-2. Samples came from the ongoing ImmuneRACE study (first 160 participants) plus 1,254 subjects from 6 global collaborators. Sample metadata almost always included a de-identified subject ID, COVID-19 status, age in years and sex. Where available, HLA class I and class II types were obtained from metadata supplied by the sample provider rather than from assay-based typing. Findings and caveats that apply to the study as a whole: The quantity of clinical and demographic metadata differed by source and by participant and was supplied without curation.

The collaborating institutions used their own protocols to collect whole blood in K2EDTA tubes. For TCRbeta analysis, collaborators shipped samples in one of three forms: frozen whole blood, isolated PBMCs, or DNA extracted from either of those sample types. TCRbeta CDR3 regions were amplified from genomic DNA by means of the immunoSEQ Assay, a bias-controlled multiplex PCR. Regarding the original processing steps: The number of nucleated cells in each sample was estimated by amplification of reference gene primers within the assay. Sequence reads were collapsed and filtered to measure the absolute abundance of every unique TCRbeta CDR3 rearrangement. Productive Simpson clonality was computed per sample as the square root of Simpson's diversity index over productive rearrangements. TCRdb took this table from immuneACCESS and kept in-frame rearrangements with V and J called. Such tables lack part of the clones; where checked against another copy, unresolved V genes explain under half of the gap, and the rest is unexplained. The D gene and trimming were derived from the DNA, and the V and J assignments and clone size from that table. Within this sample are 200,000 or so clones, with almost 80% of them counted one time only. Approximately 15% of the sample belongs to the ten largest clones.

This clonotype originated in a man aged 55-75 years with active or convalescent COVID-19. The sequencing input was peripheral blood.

The nucleotide sequence is given as TGTGCCAGCTCACCGCGGGTAGGCCGGGAGTATTTT. It is translated as CASSPRVGREYF. The V and J genes are TRBV18 and TRBJ2-3; the best D guess is TRBD2, with 5 bases matching. CDR1 KGHSH and CDR2 LQKENI are derived from the germline V gene. The junction shows trimming of 3 bases on V and 13 bases on J, plus 14 bases between the germline ends. Spanning cysteine to phenylalanine, the CDR3 consists of 12 amino acids. The retained sequence is limited to the CDR3, 36 bases, with the frame set at the first base.